This TCR beta chain was observed in a study of T-cell reconstitution after alpha-beta-depleted transplantation in children (TCRdb year 2016). For the study in its entirety: The study quantitatively tracked T-cell immune reconstitution after TCRalphabeta/CD19-depleted allogeneic hematopoietic cell transplantation in children using TCR repertoire profiling.

This clonotype came up a few times. Its binding antigen is unknown. Base qualities are not provided; no much larger clone lies one nucleotide away. Libraries were prepared through PCR. Instrument used: Illumina HiSeq 2500. To normalize quantification of the TCRbeta repertoire, the TCR libraries were built with molecular barcoding that relied on unique molecular identifiers. TCRdb took the public reads, trimmed them with fastp at Q25, ran MiXCR for clone calling and kept in-frame beta chains. Rows matching on CDR3 protein sequence are summarized as one entry with the most common DNA and genes. This sample comprises about 360,000 distinct CDR3 sequences, about 14% of them detected only once. The top ten clones comprise 3.5% to 4.5% of the sample. The receptor was derived from a human donor who donated a stem cell graft to a child with Fanconi anemia. Sequenced material: PBMCs, taken from the stem cell graft.

The encoded CDR3 is CASSQDWGRGYGYTF. The DNA sequence is given as TGCGCCAGCAGCCAAGACTGGGGGCGTGGGTATGGCTACACCTTC. The rearranged chain carries TRBV4-3 and TRBJ1-2; the D gene is perhaps TRBD1, from 6 matching bases. The germline ends are 13 bases apart after V is trimmed by 0 bases and J by 5 bases. CDR3 length: 15 amino acids, cysteine to phenylalanine. Only CDR3 DNA remains: 45 bases, in frame from the first base. CDR1 is given as LGHNA and CDR2 as YSLEER, both from the germline V gene.